The 24 T cell receptor beta chains presented below share a single source sample, sequenced in a study of cytomegalovirus exposure and HLA in healthy donors. Primers: 60 Vbeta forward and 13 Jbeta reverse. The assay was immunoSEQ multiplex PCR, and TCRdb's table has in-frame clones only and misses some. The table has under 150,000 clones, 63% seen once. Sequenced input: PBMCs. These receptor sequences come from a man between 40 and 49 years old in good health and CMV-seropositive.

The J gene is TRBJ2-7, the V gene TRBV5-6; TRBD1 aligns across 8 bases. The CDR3 is 14 amino acids. J lost 3 bases, V lost 0 bases, and 2 bases had no gene match. Germline V gene data show CDR1 as SGHDT and CDR2 as YYEEEE. CDR3 protein: CASSLEQGVYEQYF. The CDR3 DNA is TGTGCCAGCAGCTTGGAACAGGGGGTCTACGAGCAGTACTTC.

V is TRBV6-6 and J is TRBJ1-4; D not certain. Trimming took 5 bases from V and 0 from J, leaving 7 bases between them. The CDR3 sequence is 14 residues long. Germline V CDR1 and CDR2: MNHNY, SVGAGI (reference sequence). The CDR3 DNA sequence: TGTGCCAGCAGTCGGCGGGCAACTAATGAAAAACTGTTTTTT. It translates to CASSRRATNEKLFF.

This chain joins TRBV11-3 and TRBJ2-7; possibly TRBD2 for D (6 bases). From germline, CDR1 is SGHNT and CDR2 YENEEA. V was pared by 4 bases and J by 2 bases, with 24 bases between. The CDR3 extends over 18 amino acids. Written as DNA, the CDR3 is TGTGCCAGCAGCTCGCCCACTTCAATACGGGAGCTTCCCTACGAGCAGTACTTC. This sequence encodes CASSSPTSIRELPYEQYF.

This sequence joins TRBV4-1 and TRBJ2-7; D is uncertain. Trimming left V 0 bases short and J 2 bases short, with 11 bases between. The CDR3 spans 15 residues. Germline CDR1 MGHRA, CDR2 YSYEKL. The CDR3 DNA sequence: TGCGCCAGCAGCCAAGATTGGCCCTCGACCTACGAGCAGTACTTC. This encodes CASSQDWPSTYEQYF.

This clone was seen a few times. V usage is TRBV5-1 and J usage is TRBJ2-7, with 8 bases lining up with TRBD2. This CDR3 region has 14 residues. Germline V lookup: CDR1 SGHRS, CDR2 YFSETQ. The J segment lost 2 bases and the V segment lost 2 bases, leaving 3 bases of the junction unmatched. The CDR3 is CASSFGGDTYEQYF. The CDR3 DNA sequence: TGCGCCAGCAGCTTCGGGGGGGATACCTACGAGCAGTACTTC.

The table lists this clone with a few counts. The chain links TRBV7-9 to TRBJ1-4, with TRBD1 matching 9 bases. J gave up 6 bases and V 6 bases, and 17 bases lay outside the gene matches. This CDR3 region has 18 residues. Germline CDR1 SEHNR, CDR2 FQNEAQ (reference sequence). In DNA, the CDR3 is TGTGCCAGCAGATATAGTAGGAGACCGGGACAGGGAGATGAAAAACTGTTTTTT. Residues: CASRYSRRPGQGDEKLFF.

The chain links TRBV7-9 to TRBJ2-5; 7 nucleotides align to TRBD1. Matching the DNA end better, TRBJ2-7 makes the J call doubtful. CDR1 and CDR2 (germline): SEHNR, FQNEAQ (reference sequence). The CDR3 runs to 14 residues. The CDR3 spells CASSLGSGGYEQYF. As DNA, the CDR3 is TGTGCCAGCAGCTTAGGCTCAGGGGGCTACGAGCAGTACTTC.

The rearrangement uses TRBV9 and TRBJ2-7; D call uncertain. V was clipped by 0 bases and J by 7 bases, with 20 bases between them. CDR3 size: 16 residues. Germline V lookup: CDR1 SGDLS, CDR2 YYNGEE. The CDR3 DNA reads TGTGCCAGCAGCGTAGGATTTGTCGCACCTAACCGGGAGCAGTACTTC. Translated, it gives CASSVGFVAPNREQYF.

The chain couples TRBV5-1 to TRBJ1-4; possible D gene TRBD1, 6 bases. V lost 0 bases, J lost 6 bases, and 12 bases lay in between. Germline V lookup: CDR1 SGHRS, CDR2 YFSETQ. The CDR3 consists of 15 residues. The CDR3 here is CASSLEGGLDEKLFF. The CDR3 nucleotides read TGCGCCAGCAGCTTGGAGGGGGGGTTGGATGAAAAACTGTTTTTT.

The sample holds one count of this clone. This chain connects TRBV9 to TRBJ2-3; TRBD2 matches at 9 bases. CDR1 SGDLS and CDR2 YYNGEE come from the germline V gene. This CDR3 region has 16 residues. Losses at the gene ends were 4 bases for V and 2 bases for J; bases not matched to a gene: 8. The CDR3 nucleotides read TGTGCCAGCAGCTACCGTAGCGGGAGTAACACAGATACGCAGTATTTT. It codes for CASSYRSGSNTDTQYF.

This chain links TRBV4-2 with TRBJ2-3; tentative D call: TRBD1 (5 bases). The CDR3 contains 15 residues. The germline V and J ends were trimmed by 5 bases and 2 bases, with 14 bases remaining between them. Germline-derived CDR1 and CDR2 are LGHNA and YNFKEQ. CDR3 in DNA: TGTGCCAGCAGCGGGGAAGGGGCGGTCACAGATACGCAGTATTTT. Translation: CASSGEGAVTDTQYF.

This clone showed up just a few times. The rearrangement links TRBV5-4 to TRBJ1-1; 8 nucleotides match TRBD1. The V gene's germline CDR1 is SGHNT and CDR2 YYREEE (reference sequence). Germline trimming cut 2 bases from V and 2 bases from J; bases unmatched to any gene: 5. The CDR3 totals 15 residues. The CDR3 DNA reads as TGTGCCAGCAGCTTATTGACAGGGGCAAACACTGAAGCTTTCTTT. Amino acid sequence: CASSLLTGANTEAFF.

CDR3 sequence (DNA): TGTGCCAGCAGCCCCGGGACAGGTGCCTCCTACGAGCAGTACTTC. The encoded protein is CASSPGTGASYEQYF. The chain recombines TRBV11-3 with TRBJ2-7; 8 bases match TRBD1. The V and J ends lost 5 bases and 0 bases, in that order; junction bases with no gene match: 6. Germline CDR1 is SGHNT and CDR2 is YENEEA. The CDR3 length is 15 residues.

The rearrangement links TRBV29-1 to TRBJ2-3; TRBD2 might be the D (6 bases). The CDR3 totals 11 residues. V was pared by 6 bases and J by 4 bases, with 8 bases between. The germline gives CDR1 SQVTM, CDR2 ANQGSEA. In nucleotides, the CDR3 is TGCAGCGTCACTAGCTCAGATACGCAGTATTTT. The encoded protein is CSVTSSDTQYF.

The rearrangement uses TRBV6-5 and TRBJ2-7; 7 bases fit TRBD1. This CDR3 region has 14 residues. Germline CDR1 MNHEY, CDR2 SVGAGI. V shed 6 bases and J 0 bases; nucleotides not matched to a gene: 5. DNA for the CDR3: TGTGCCAGCAGAATGGGACAGCTCTCCTACGAGCAGTACTTC. Translated: CASRMGQLSYEQYF.

This clone was detected a few times. The genes are TRBV7-2 and TRBJ2-2, with D possibly matching TRBD1 (5 bases). The V end lost 3 bases, the J end lost 3 bases, and 8 bases lay between the germline ends. The CDR3 sequence is 14 residues long. Per germline, CDR1 SGHTA and CDR2 FQGNSA. CDR3 sequence: CASSFDSYTGELFF. CDR3 coding DNA: TGTGCCAGCAGCTTTGACAGCTACACCGGGGAGCTGTTTTTT.

The chain recombines TRBV7-9 with TRBJ2-5; 9 bases align to TRBD1. The CDR3 has 14 amino acids. Per the germline V gene, CDR1 is SEHNR and CDR2 is FQNEAQ (reference sequence). V lost 5 bases to trimming and J lost 6 bases; unmatched junction nucleotides: 7. The CDR3 region has the DNA TGTGCCAGCAGCATACAGGGGGCGCTGAAGACCCAGTACTTC. Translated, it gives CASSIQGALKTQYF.

This clone was counted only a few times. The chain combines TRBV11-2 with TRBJ1-5, with 9 bases that match TRBD1. V was pared by 5 bases and J by 1 base, with 6 bases of the junction left unmatched. CDR3 length: 16 amino acids. The germline V gene encodes CDR1 SGHAT and CDR2 FQNNGV. The CDR3 reads CASSPGQGNSNQPQHF. CDR3 sequence (DNA): TGTGCCAGCAGCCCGGGACAGGGTAACAGCAATCAGCCCCAGCATTTT.

This rearrangement joins TRBV11-2 to TRBJ2-5; 13 bases are shared with TRBD2. Germline CDR1 and CDR2: SGHAT and FQNNGV. V shed 8 bases and J 5 bases; nucleotides not matched to a gene: 2. There are 13 residues in the CDR3. CDR3 region: CASLLAGGETQYF. Written as DNA, the CDR3 is TGTGCCAGCCTACTAGCGGGAGGGGAGACCCAGTACTTC.

This clone was detected only a few times. This chain links TRBV19 with TRBJ2-5; D unresolved. CDR3 length: 13 residues. Germline V gives CDR1 LNHDA, CDR2 SQIVND (reference sequence). Trimming removed 2 bases at V and 0 bases at J, with 4 bases between. The CDR3 nucleotides are TGTGCCAGTAGTATATCGTACCAAGAGACCCAGTACTTC. Translating gives CASSISYQETQYF.

The rearrangement links TRBV28 to TRBJ2-3, with 10 bases aligning to TRBD2. The CDR3 covers 15 residues. The junction had 11 bases not matched to a gene; V was cut back by 10 bases and J by 4 bases. From germline, CDR1 is MDHEN and CDR2 SYDVKM. CDR3 coding DNA: TGTGCCACCCCACCTAGCGGGAGCCCTGCAGATACGCAGTATTTT. Protein sequence: CATPPSGSPADTQYF.

The genes are TRBV7-9 and TRBJ1-1; D perhaps matches TRBD1 (6 bases). The CDR3 has 14 residues. Germline V lookup: CDR1 SEHNR, CDR2 FQNEAQ (reference sequence). V was shortened by 3 bases and J by 5 bases, with 13 bases between the two germline ends. The CDR3 region has the DNA TGTGCCAGCAGCTTGGGAGGGGGGTATACTGAAGCTTTCTTT. This gives the protein CASSLGGGYTEAFF.

This chain uses TRBV6-5 with TRBJ1-2, with 7 positions matching TRBD1. The CDR3 spans 13 residues. Germline V gene data show CDR1 as MNHEY and CDR2 as SVGAGI. Germline trimming cut 10 bases from V and 4 bases from J; bases unmatched to any gene: 9. The CDR3 sequence: CATRDRNSYGYTF. CDR3 DNA: TGTGCCACACGGGACAGAAACAGCTATGGCTACACCTTC.

V usage is TRBV25-1 and J usage is TRBJ1-3; D might be TRBD1 (6 bases). Germline assignment: CDR1 MGHDK and CDR2 SYGVNS. Trimming left V 10 bases short and J 0 bases short, with 10 bases between. This CDR3 spans 13 amino acids. DNA for the CDR3: TGTGCCACAGGGGAACTCTCTGGAAACACCATATATTTT. This sequence encodes CATGELSGNTIYF.